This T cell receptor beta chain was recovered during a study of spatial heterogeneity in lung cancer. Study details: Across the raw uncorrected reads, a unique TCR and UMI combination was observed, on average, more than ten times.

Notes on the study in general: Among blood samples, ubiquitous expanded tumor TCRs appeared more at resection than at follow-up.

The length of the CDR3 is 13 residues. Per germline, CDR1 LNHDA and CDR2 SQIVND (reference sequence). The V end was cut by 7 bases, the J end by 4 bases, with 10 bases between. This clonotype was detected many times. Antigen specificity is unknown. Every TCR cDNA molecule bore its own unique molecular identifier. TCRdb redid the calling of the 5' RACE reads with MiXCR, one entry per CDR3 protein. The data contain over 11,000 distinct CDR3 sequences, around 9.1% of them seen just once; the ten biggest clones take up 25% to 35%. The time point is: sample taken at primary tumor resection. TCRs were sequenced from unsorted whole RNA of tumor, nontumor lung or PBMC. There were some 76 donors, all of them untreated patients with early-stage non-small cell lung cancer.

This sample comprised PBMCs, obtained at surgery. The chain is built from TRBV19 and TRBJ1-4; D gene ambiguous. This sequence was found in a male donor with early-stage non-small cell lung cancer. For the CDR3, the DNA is TGTGCCAGTAATGCGCGACGTAATGAAAAACTGTTTTTT. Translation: CASNARRNEKLFF. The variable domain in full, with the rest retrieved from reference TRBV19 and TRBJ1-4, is DGGITQSPKYLFRKEGQNVTLSCEQNLNHDAMYWYRQDPGQGLRLIYYSQIVNDFQKGDIAEGYSVSREKKESFPLTVTSAQKNPTAFYLCASNARRNEKLFFGSGTQLSVL.